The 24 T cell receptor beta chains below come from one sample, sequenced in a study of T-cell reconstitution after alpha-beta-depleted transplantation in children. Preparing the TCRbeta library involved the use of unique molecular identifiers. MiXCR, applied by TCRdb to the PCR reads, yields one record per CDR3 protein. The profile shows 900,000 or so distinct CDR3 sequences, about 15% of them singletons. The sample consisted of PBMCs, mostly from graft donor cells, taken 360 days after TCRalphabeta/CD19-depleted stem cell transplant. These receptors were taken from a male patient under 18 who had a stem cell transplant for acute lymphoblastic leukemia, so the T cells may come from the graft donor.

CDR3 DNA sequence: TGTGCCAGCTCACCGGACTCGGGGGGCACAGATACGCAGTATTTT. It codes for CASSPDSGGTDTQYF. The rearrangement links TRBV18 to TRBJ2-3, with D perhaps TRBD2 (6 bases). V shed 3 bases and J shed 1 base, with 11 bases lying between them. This CDR3 comprises 15 residues. The germline CDR1 and CDR2 sequences are KGHSH and LQKENI.

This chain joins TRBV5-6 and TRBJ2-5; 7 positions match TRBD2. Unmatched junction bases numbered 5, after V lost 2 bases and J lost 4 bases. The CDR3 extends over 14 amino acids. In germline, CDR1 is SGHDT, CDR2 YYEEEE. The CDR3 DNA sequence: TGTGCCAGCAGCTTTTTAGCGGGCGCAGAGACCCAGTACTTC. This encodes CASSFLAGAETQYF.

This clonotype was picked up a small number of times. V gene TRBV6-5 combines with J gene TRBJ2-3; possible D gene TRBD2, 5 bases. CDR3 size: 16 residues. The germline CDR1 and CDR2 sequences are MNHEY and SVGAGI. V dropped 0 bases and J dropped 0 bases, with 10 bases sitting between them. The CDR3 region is CASSYSTSGSTDTQYF. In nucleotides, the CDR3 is TGTGCCAGCAGTTACTCGACGTCGGGAAGCACAGATACGCAGTATTTT.

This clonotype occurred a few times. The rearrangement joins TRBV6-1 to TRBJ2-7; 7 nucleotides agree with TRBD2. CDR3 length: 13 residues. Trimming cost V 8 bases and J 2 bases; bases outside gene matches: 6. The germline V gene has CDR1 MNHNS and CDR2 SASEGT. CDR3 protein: CASCQGLAYEQYF. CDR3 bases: TGTGCCAGCTGCCAAGGACTAGCCTACGAGCAGTACTTC.

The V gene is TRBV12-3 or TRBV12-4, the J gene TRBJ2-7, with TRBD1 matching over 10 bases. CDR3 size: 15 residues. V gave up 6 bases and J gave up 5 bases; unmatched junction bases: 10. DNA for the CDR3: TGTGCCAGCAGCCCTGACGGGACAGGGGTCCACGAGCAGTACTTC. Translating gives CASSPDGTGVHEQYF.

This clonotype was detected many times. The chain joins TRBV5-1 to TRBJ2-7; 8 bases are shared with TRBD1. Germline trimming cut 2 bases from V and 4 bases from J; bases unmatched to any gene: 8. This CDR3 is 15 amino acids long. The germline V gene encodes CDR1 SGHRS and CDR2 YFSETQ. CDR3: CASSFGQGGVYEQYF. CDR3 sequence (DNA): TGCGCCAGCAGCTTCGGACAGGGAGGAGTATACGAGCAGTACTTC. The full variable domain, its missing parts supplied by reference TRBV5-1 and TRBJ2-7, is KAGVTQTPRYLIKTRGQQVTLSCSPISGHRSVSWYQQTPGQGLQFLFEYFSETQRNKGNFPGRFSGRQFSNSRSEMNVSTLELGDSALYLCASSFGQGGVYEQYFGPGTRLTVT.

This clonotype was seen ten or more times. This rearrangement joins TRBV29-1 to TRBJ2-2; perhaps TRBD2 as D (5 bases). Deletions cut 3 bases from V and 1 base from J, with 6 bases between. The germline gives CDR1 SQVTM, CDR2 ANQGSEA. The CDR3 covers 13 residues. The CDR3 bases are TGCAGCGTTGATGGAGGGAACACCGGGGAGCTGTTTTTT. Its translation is CSVDGGNTGELFF.

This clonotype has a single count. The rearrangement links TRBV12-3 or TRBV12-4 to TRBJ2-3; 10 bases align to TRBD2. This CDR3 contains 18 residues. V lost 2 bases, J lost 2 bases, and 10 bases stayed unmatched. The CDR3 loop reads CASSLLGSSGRATDTQYF. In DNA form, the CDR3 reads TGTGCCAGCAGTTTACTCGGGTCAAGCGGGAGGGCCACAGATACGCAGTATTTT.

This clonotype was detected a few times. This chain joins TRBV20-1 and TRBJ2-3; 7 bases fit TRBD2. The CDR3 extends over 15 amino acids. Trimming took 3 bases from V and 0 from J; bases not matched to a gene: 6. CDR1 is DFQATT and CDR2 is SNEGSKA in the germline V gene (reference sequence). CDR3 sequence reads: CSARRLALSTDTQYF. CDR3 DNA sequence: TGCAGTGCTAGGAGACTAGCCCTTAGCACAGATACGCAGTATTTT.

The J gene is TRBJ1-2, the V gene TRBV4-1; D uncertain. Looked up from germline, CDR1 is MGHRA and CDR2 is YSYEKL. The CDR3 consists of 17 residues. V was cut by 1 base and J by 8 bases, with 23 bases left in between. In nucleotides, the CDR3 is TGCGCCAGCAGCCAAGGGAACACTCTAGCCTTGGGGAGAGGCTACACCTTC. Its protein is CASSQGNTLALGRGYTF.

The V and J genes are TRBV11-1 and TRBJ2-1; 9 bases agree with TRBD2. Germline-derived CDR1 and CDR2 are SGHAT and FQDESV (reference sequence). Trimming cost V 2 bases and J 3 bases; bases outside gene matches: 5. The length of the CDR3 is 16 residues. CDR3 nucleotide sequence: TGTGCCAGCAGCTTATGGCTAGCGGGATACTACAATGAGCAGTTCTTC. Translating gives CASSLWLAGYYNEQFF.

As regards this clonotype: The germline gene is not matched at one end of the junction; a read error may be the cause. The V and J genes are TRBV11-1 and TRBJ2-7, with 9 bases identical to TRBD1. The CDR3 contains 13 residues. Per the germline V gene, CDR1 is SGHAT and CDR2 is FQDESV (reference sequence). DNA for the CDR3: TGTGCCAGCAGCCGGGACAGGGCTTACGAGCAGTGCTTC. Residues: CASSRDRAYEQCF. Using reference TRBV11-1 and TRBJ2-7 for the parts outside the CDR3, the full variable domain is EAEVAQSPRYKITEKSQAVAFWCDPISGHATLYWYRQILGQGPELLVQFQDESVVDDSQLPKDRFSAERLKGVDSTLKIQPAELGDSAMYLCASSRDRAYEQCFGPGTRLTVT.

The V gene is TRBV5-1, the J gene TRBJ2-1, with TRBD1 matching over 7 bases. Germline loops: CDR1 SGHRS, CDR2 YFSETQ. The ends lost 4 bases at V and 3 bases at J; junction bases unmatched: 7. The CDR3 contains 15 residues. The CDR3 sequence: CASSRLGQSYNEQFF. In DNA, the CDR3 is TGCGCCAGCAGCCGACTGGGACAGAGCTACAATGAGCAGTTCTTC.

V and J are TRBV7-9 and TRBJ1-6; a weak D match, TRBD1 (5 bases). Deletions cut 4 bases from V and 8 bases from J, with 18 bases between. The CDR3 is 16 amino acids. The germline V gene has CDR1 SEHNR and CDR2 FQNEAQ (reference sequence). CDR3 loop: CASSSTVDTSHSPLHF. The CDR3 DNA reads TGTGCCAGCAGCTCAACCGTGGACACGTCTCATTCACCCCTCCACTTT.

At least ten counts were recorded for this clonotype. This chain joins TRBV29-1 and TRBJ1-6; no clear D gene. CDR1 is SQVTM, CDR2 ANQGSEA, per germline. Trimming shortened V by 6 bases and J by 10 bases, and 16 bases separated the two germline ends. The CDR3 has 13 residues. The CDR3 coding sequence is TGCAGCGTCCGACATGGACGTGGGTCACCCCTCCACTTT. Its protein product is CSVRHGRGSPLHF.

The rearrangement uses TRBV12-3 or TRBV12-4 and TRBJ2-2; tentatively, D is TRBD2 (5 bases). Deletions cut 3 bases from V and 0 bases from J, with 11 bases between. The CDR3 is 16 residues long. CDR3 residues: CASSFRLPANTGELFF. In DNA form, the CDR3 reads TGTGCCAGCAGTTTCAGACTACCCGCGAACACCGGGGAGCTGTTTTTT.

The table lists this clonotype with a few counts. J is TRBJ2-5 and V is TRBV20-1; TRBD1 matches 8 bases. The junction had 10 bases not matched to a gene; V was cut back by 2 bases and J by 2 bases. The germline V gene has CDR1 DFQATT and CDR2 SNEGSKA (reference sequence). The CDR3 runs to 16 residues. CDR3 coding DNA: TGCAGTGCTAGACGTCCGGGACAGGCTACTCAAGAGACCCAGTACTTC. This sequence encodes CSARRPGQATQETQYF.

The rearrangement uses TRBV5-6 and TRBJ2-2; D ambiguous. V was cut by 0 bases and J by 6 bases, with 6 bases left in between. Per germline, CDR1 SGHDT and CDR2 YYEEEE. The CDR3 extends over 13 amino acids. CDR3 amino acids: CASSLGPPGELFF. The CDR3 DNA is TGTGCCAGCAGCTTGGGACCTCCCGGGGAGCTGTTTTTT.

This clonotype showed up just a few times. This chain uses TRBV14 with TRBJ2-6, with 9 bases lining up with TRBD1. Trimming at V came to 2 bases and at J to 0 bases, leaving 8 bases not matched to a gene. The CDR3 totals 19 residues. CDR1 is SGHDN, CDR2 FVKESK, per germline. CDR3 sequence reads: CASSQITTGGVSGANVLTF. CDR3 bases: TGTGCCAGCAGCCAAATTACGACAGGGGGAGTCTCTGGGGCCAACGTCCTGACTTTC.

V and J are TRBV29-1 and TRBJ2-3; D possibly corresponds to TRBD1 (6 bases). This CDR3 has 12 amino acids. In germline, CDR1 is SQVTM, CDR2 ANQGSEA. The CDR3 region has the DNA TGCACCTCAGGGGAATGGACAGATACGCAGTATTTT. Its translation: CTSGEWTDTQYF.

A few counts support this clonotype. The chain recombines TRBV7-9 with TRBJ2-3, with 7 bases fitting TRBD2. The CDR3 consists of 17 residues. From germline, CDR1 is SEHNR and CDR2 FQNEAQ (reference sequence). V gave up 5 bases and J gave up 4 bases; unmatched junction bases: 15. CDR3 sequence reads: CASSPWTSSKVPDTQYF. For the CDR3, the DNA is TGTGCCAGCAGCCCGTGGACTAGTTCCAAGGTCCCAGATACGCAGTATTTT.

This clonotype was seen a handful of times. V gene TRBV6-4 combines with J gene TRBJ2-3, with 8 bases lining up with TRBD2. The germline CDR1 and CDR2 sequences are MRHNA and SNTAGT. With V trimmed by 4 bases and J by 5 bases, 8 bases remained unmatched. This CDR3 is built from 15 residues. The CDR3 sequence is CASSGRGRQGDTQYF. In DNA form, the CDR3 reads TGTGCCAGCAGTGGCCGCGGGAGGCAGGGAGATACGCAGTATTTT.

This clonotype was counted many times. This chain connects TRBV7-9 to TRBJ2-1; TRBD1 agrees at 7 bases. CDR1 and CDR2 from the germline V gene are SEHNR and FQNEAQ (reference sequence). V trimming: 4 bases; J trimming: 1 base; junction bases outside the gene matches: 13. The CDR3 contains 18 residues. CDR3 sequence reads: CASSSPVGTGQSYNEQFF. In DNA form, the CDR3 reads TGTGCCAGCAGCTCCCCGGTTGGGACGGGACAGTCCTACAATGAGCAGTTCTTC.

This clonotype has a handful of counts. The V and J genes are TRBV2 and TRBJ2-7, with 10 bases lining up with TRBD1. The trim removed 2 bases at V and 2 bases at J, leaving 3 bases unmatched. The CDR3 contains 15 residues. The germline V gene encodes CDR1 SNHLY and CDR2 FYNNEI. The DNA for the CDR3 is TGTGCCAGCAGTGAATGGGACAGGGGACCCTACGAGCAGTACTTC. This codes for CASSEWDRGPYEQYF.